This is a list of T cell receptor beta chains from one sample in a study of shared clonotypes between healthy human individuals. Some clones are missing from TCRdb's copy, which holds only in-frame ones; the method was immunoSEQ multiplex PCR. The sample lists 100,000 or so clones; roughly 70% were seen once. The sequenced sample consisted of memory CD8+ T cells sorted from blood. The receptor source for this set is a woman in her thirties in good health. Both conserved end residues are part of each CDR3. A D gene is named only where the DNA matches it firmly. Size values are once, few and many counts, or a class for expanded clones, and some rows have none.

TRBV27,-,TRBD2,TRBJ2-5,TGTGCCAGCAGTCCCCTGCAACTAGCGGGAGGATCTCAAGAGACCCAGTACTTC,CASSPLQLAGGSQETQYF
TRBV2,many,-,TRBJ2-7,TGTGCCAGCCTTGATACCTACGAGCAGTACTTC,CASLDTYEQYF
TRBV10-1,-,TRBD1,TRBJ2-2,TGCGCCAGCTCAAGGGACAGATTTAGGCACACCGGGGAGCTGTTTTTT,CASSRDRFRHTGELFF
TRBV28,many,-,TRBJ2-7,TGTGCCAGCAGCCCCATAACGTATACCGGGACGATAGACTACGAGCAGTACTTC,CASSPITYTGTIDYEQYF
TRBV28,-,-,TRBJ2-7,TGTGCCAGCAGCATTCCTGGGTCGCAATCCTACGAGCAGTACTTC,CASSIPGSQSYEQYF
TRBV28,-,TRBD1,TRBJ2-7,TGTGCCAGCAGTGCCCGTATCCGGACAGGGGACTACGAGCAGTACTTC,CASSARIRTGDYEQYF
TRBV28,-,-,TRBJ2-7,TGTGCCAGCAGCTCGGGACTGACCTACGAGCAGTACTTC,CASSSGLTYEQYF
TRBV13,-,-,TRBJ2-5,TGTGCCAGCAGCTTACGGTTAGCAGGATTATACTTC,CASSLRLAGLYF
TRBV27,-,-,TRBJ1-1,TGTGCCAGCAGTTTGCAGGGGATGAACACTGAAGCTTTCTTT,CASSLQGMNTEAFF
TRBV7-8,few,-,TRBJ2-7,TGTGCCAGCGGGTCGAAGGGGGGGAACGAGCAGTACTTC,CASGSKGGNEQYF
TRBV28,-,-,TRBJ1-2,TGTGCCAGCAGTCCCTTCCTCACAGAATTGGGGAGTGGCTACACCTTC,CASSPFLTELGSGYTF
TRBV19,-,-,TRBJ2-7,TGTGCCAGTAGTATAGGTAGCAGGGGCTACGAGCAGTACTTC,CASSIGSRGYEQYF
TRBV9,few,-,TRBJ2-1,TGTGCCAGCAGCGCAGGGAGAAGCTCCTACAATGAGCAGTTCTTC,CASSAGRSSYNEQFF
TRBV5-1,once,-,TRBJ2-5,TGCGCCAGCAGCTTCAGTTTACAAGAGACCCAGTACTTC,CASSFSLQETQYF
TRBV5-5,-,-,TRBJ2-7,TGTGCCAGCAGCTCGCGGAGCTCCTACGAGCAGTACTTC,CASSSRSSYEQYF